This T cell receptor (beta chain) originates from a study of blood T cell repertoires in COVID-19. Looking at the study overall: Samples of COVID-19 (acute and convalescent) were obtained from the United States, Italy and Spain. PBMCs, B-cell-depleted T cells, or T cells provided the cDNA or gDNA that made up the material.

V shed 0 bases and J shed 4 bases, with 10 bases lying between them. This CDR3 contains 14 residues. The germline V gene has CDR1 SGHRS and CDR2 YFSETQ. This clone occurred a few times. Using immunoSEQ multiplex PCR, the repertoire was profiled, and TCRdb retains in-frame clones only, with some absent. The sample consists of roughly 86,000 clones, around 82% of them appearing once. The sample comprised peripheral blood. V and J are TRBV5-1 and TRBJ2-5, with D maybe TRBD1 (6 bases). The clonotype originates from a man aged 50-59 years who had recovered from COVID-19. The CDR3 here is CASSLGQVSETQYF. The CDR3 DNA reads TGCGCCAGCAGCTTGGGACAGGTTTCAGAGACCCAGTACTTC.